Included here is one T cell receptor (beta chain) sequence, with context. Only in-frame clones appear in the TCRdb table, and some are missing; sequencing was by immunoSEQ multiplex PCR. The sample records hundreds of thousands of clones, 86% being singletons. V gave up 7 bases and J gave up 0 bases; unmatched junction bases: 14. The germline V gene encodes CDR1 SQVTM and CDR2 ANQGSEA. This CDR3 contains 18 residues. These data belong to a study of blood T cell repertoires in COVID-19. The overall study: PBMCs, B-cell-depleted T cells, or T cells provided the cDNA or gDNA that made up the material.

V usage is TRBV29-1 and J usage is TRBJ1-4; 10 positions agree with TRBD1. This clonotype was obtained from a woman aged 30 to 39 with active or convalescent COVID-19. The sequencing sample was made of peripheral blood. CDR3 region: CSAAPTGGDRTTNEKLFF. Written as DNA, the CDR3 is TGCAGCGCTGCCCCGACAGGGGGCGACCGAACAACTAATGAAAAACTGTTTTTT. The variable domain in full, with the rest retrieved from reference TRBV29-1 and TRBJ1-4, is SAVISQKPSRDICQRGTSLTIQCQVDSQVTMMFWYRQQPGQSLTLIATANQGSEATYESGFVIDKFPISRPNLTFSTLTVSNMSPEDSSIYLCSAAPTGGDRTTNEKLFFGSGTQLSVL.